This T cell receptor (beta chain) was recovered during a study of T cell repertoires in cytomegalovirus infection. The length of the CDR3 is 10 residues. Deletions cut 8 bases from V and 9 bases from J, with 8 bases between. From germline, CDR1 is MNHNY and CDR2 SVGAGI (reference sequence). MiXCR, applied by TCRdb to the reads, yields one record per CDR3 protein. The table records some 920,000 distinct CDR3 sequences, less than 40% of them present only once. Study-wide results and limits: The ex vivo response was dominated by HLA-C-restricted CMV-specific TCR beta clonotypes.

With regard to this clonotype: Its matching antigen is unknown.

The genes are TRBV6-6 and TRBJ2-1; TRBD2 is a possible D gene (5 bases). The input for sequencing was cultured CD8+ T cells from PBMCs, taken from culture after CMV antigen stimulation. This sequence was found in a human donor in good health (CMV status not recorded). Some clones in this sample may be carry-over from other donors' samples. CDR3 in amino acids: CASEGAEQFF. The CDR3, as DNA: TGTGCCAGCGAGGGCGCTGAGCAGTTCTTC.